The 27 T cell receptor beta chains below were found in one sample sequenced in a study of blood T cell repertoires in COVID-19 (dated by TCRdb to the early 2020s). The receptor library was made with the immunoSEQ multiplex PCR assay. TCRdb holds this immuneACCESS table with in-frame rearrangements only. Some clones are missing; in checked studies, unresolved V genes explain under half, and the rest has no known cause. Present in this sample are approximately 360,000 clones, around 91% of which were seen just once. The leading ten clones occupy around 7% of the sample. Sequenced sample: peripheral blood. These receptor sequences come from a man younger than 35 with active or convalescent COVID-19.

J is TRBJ1-4 and V is TRBV4-3; D is unresolved. V lost 4 bases and J lost 3, with 12 bases in between. In germline, CDR1 is LGHNA, CDR2 YSLEER. The CDR3 runs 15 residues. For the CDR3, the DNA is TGCGCCAGCAGCCTTCTTATCGCGGCTAATGAAAAACTGTTTTTT. Its translation: CASSLLIAANEKLFF.

The chain recombines TRBV5-6 with TRBJ2-7; a weak D match, TRBD1 (5 bases). The CDR3 is 15 amino acids. CDR1 and CDR2 from the germline V gene are SGHDT and YYEEEE. The germline V and J ends were trimmed by 1 base and 2 bases, with 13 bases remaining between them. The CDR3 loop reads CASSLYDGRAYEQYF. The CDR3 bases are TGTGCCAGCAGCTTGTACGATGGCAGGGCCTACGAGCAGTACTTC.

The gene calls are TRBV14 and TRBJ2-5; tentatively, D is TRBD2 (5 bases). The CDR3 is made up of 14 amino acids. V lost 0 bases to trimming and J lost 6 bases, with 11 bases between them. Germline loops: CDR1 SGHDN, CDR2 FVKESK. CDR3 nucleotide sequence: TGTGCCAGCAGCCAAGAGATACGGGGAAAGACCCAGTACTTC. It yields the protein CASSQEIRGKTQYF.

This chain joins TRBV4-3 and TRBJ2-3, with 9 bases fitting TRBD2. This CDR3 comprises 16 residues. The germline V gene has CDR1 LGHNA and CDR2 YSLEER. The V segment lost 1 base and the J segment 2 bases; nucleotides outside the gene matches: 4. CDR3 region: CASSQGLAVTTDTQYF. CDR3 in DNA: TGCGCCAGCAGCCAAGGACTAGCGGTTACCACAGATACGCAGTATTTT.

The J gene is TRBJ2-2, the V gene TRBV13; 7 bases agree with TRBD2. Germline CDR1 and CDR2: PRHDT and FYEKMQ (reference sequence). J gave up 3 bases and V 5 bases, and 9 bases lay outside the gene matches. The CDR3 is 16 amino acids. For the CDR3, the DNA is TGTGCCAGCAGCATAAATGGCGGGGGATACACCGGGGAGCTGTTTTTT. It is translated as CASSINGGGYTGELFF.

On this clone: Other nucleotide sequences from this sample produce the same CDR3. The chain has TRBV19 and TRBJ2-1, with 8 bases lining up with TRBD2. CDR3 length: 15 residues. The ends lost 6 bases at V and 4 bases at J; junction bases unmatched: 8. Germline CDR1 reads LNHDA; CDR2 reads SQIVND (reference sequence). The CDR3 coding sequence is TGTGCCAGTAGCTCCGGGACTAGATCATACAATGAGCAGTTCTTC. Encoded protein: CASSSGTRSYNEQFF.

This sequence joins TRBV7-9 and TRBJ1-2; TRBD1 is a possible D gene (5 bases). The CDR3 runs to 15 residues. Germline CDR1 is SEHNR and CDR2 is FQNEAQ (reference sequence). Trimming pared 5 bases from V and 0 bases from J, leaving 13 bases between. The CDR3 loop is CASSRKGWPNYGYTF. CDR3 bases: TGTGCCAGCAGCCGTAAGGGGTGGCCTAACTATGGCTACACCTTC.

This chain links TRBV11-3 with TRBJ2-7; D unclear. The CDR3 sequence is 15 residues long. Trimming took off 5 bases at V and 1 base at J, with 15 bases between the two ends. CDR1 and CDR2 from the germline V gene are SGHNT and YENEEA. CDR3 in amino acids: CASSPGPGTSYEQYF. CDR3 bases: TGTGCCAGCAGCCCCGGCCCAGGCACTTCCTACGAGCAGTACTTC. Full variable domain (missing parts from reference TRBV11-3 and TRBJ2-7): EAGVVQSPRYKIIEKKQPVAFWCNPISGHNTLYWYLQNLGQGPELLIRYENEEAVDDSQLPKDRFSAERLKGVDSTLKIQPAELGDSAVYLCASSPGPGTSYEQYFGPGTRLTVT.

This clone was seen at least ten times. The V call is TRBV11-2, the J call TRBJ1-5; D might be TRBD1 (6 bases). V lost 5 bases and J 6 bases, leaving 11 bases between the germline ends. Germline loops: CDR1 SGHAT, CDR2 FQNNGV. CDR3 length: 13 amino acids. The DNA for the CDR3 is TGTGCCAGCAGCCAGGGGCCTCGTCAGCCCCAGCATTTT. Translating it yields CASSQGPRQPQHF.

This chain links TRBV7-2 with TRBJ2-7, with 7 nucleotides matching TRBD2. Germline V gives CDR1 SGHTA, CDR2 FQGNSA. This CDR3 has 15 residues. The V gene end was trimmed by 5 bases and the J gene end by 3 bases; junction bases not matched to a gene: 10. The chain's CDR3 is CASSPGRERGYEQYF. The CDR3 coding sequence is TGTGCCAGCAGCCCGGGTCGCGAGCGGGGCTACGAGCAGTACTTC.

This clone has only one observation. V usage is TRBV7-9 and J usage is TRBJ2-1, with TRBD1 matching over 11 bases. The CDR3 is made up of 13 amino acids. V lost 11 bases, J lost 7 bases, and 7 bases stayed unmatched. Per germline, CDR1 SEHNR and CDR2 FQNEAQ (reference sequence). CDR3 coding DNA: TGTGCCGGGGGGACAGGGGGAGTAAATGAGCAGTTCTTC. The encoded protein is CAGGTGGVNEQFF.

V gene TRBV13 combines with J gene TRBJ2-7, with D possibly TRBD1 on 5 matching bases. V lost 4 bases to trimming and J lost 6 bases, with 10 bases between them. CDR3 length equals 12 residues. Looked up from germline, CDR1 is PRHDT and CDR2 is FYEKMQ (reference sequence). CDR3 loop: CASSSDKGEQYF. CDR3 nucleotides: TGTGCCAGCAGCTCGGACAAGGGCGAGCAGTACTTC.

The chain recombines TRBV28 with TRBJ2-5; 12 bases agree with TRBD1. Per germline, CDR1 MDHEN and CDR2 SYDVKM. CDR3 length: 19 residues. V lost 2 bases to trimming and J lost 4 bases; unmatched junction nucleotides: 14. DNA of the CDR3: TGTGCCAGCAGTTTACGGGACAGGGGGCTCTCCTTTTTTCGAGAGACCCAGTACTTC. Protein product: CASSLRDRGLSFFRETQYF.

The chain carries TRBV11-2 and TRBJ2-3; weak D call: TRBD2 (6 bases). Germline CDR1 and CDR2: SGHAT and FQNNGV. CDR3 length: 17 residues. Trimming stripped 1 base from V and 0 bases from J, with 14 bases between. CDR3 nucleotide sequence: TGTGCCAGCAGCTTAGGGATCGGCGGGACTAGCACAGATACGCAGTATTTT. The encoded protein is CASSLGIGGTSTDTQYF. Together with reference TRBV11-2 and TRBJ2-3, the CDR3 gives the full variable domain: EAGVAQSPRYKIIEKRQSVAFWCNPISGHATLYWYQQILGQGPKLLIQFQNNGVVDDSQLPKDRFSAERLKGVDSTLKIQPAKLEDSAVYLCASSLGIGGTSTDTQYFGPGTRLTVL.

V usage is TRBV3-1 (or the pseudogene TRBV3-2) and J usage is TRBJ2-2, with 9 bases identical to TRBD2. The germline V gene has CDR1 LGHDT and CDR2 YNNKEL (reference sequence). Germline trimming cut 0 bases from V and 4 bases from J; bases unmatched to any gene: 12. The CDR3 is 19 residues long. CDR3 sequence reads: CASSQEQRRGGLGTGELFF. The CDR3 nucleotides read TGTGCCAGCAGCCAAGAGCAAAGGCGGGGGGGCTTAGGCACCGGGGAGCTGTTTTTT.

The gene calls are TRBV5-1 and TRBJ2-3, with TRBD1 identical over 7 bases. The CDR3 totals 16 residues. Trimming at V came to 1 base and at J to 2 bases, leaving 7 bases not matched to a gene. Germline V gene sequence: CDR1 SGHRS, CDR2 YFSETQ. Written as DNA, the CDR3 is TGCGCCAGCAGCTTGACAGGGGCCAAAGTCACAGATACGCAGTATTTT. Amino acid sequence: CASSLTGAKVTDTQYF.

This chain joins TRBV6-6 and TRBJ1-2, with a tentative D call TRBD1 (5 bases). Germline-derived CDR1 and CDR2 are MNHNY and SVGAGI (reference sequence). Deletions cut 5 bases from V and 8 bases from J, with 15 bases between. This CDR3 contains 13 residues. The CDR3 region has the DNA TGTGCCAGCAGTGGCCTGGGGGGGACGGGCTACACCTTC. Translating it yields CASSGLGGTGYTF.

The chain has TRBV13 and TRBJ1-1; D might be TRBD1 (5 bases). V was clipped by 4 bases and J by 1 base, with 13 bases between them. The CDR3 loop spans 15 amino acids. CDR1 and CDR2 from the germline V gene are PRHDT and FYEKMQ (reference sequence). Here the CDR3 DNA reads TGTGCCAGCAGCTCGGAAGACAGACCGAACACTGAAGCTTTCTTT. Its translation: CASSSEDRPNTEAFF.

The chain employs TRBV19 and TRBJ2-5, with TRBD2 as a possible D gene (6 bases). The V and J ends lost 6 bases and 0 bases respectively, with 14 bases between them. The germline V gene has CDR1 LNHDA and CDR2 SQIVND (reference sequence). The length of the CDR3 is 15 residues. CDR3 nucleotide sequence: TGTGCCAGTAGACCCTCCCGGGGGAACCAAGAGACCCAGTACTTC. Its protein is CASRPSRGNQETQYF.

This clone was observed a single time. This CDR3 is CASSLEAGGPGGYTF. CDR3 bases: TGTGCCAGCAGCTTAGAGGCAGGGGGCCCCGGTGGCTACACCTTC. This chain joins TRBV7-2 and TRBJ1-2; 8 nucleotides line up with TRBD1. The CDR3 has 15 amino acids. The germline gives CDR1 SGHTA, CDR2 FQGNSA. V lost 1 base and J lost 7; bases outside the gene matches: 8.

The chain joins TRBV7-2 to TRBJ1-5; D unresolved. Germline V gene data show CDR1 as SGHTA and CDR2 as FQGNSA. V dropped 2 bases and J dropped 9 bases, with 11 bases sitting between them. The CDR3 covers 13 residues. The CDR3 here is CASSLRAFGPQHF. CDR3 nucleotide sequence: TGTGCCAGCAGCTTAAGAGCTTTTGGGCCCCAGCATTTT.

The chain uses TRBV5-1 and TRBJ1-2, with D perhaps TRBD1 (6 bases). V dropped 4 bases and J dropped 8 bases, with 12 bases sitting between them. This CDR3 is 12 amino acids long. Germline-derived CDR1 and CDR2 are SGHRS and YFSETQ. CDR3 sequence reads: CASSPDRQGYTF. CDR3 DNA sequence: TGCGCCAGCAGCCCGGACAGACAGGGCTACACCTTC.

V gene TRBV9 combines with J gene TRBJ2-5, with TRBD2 matching 11 bases. V lost 0 bases and J lost 7; bases outside the gene matches: 14. CDR3 length: 18 amino acids. Per the germline V gene, CDR1 is SGDLS and CDR2 is YYNGEE. CDR3: CASSVEGQTSGSFGTQYF. The CDR3 bases are TGTGCCAGCAGCGTAGAGGGGCAAACTAGCGGGAGTTTTGGGACCCAGTACTTC.

The genes are TRBV4-1 and TRBJ2-2; TRBD2 matches at 9 bases. The J segment lost 4 bases and the V segment lost 3 bases, leaving 6 bases of the junction unmatched. This CDR3 spans 16 amino acids. CDR1 MGHRA and CDR2 YSYEKL come from the germline V gene. CDR3 coding DNA: TGCGCCAGCAGCCATATAGCGGGAGTAGTCACCGGGGAGCTGTTTTTT. It codes for CASSHIAGVVTGELFF.

The rearrangement uses TRBV28 and TRBJ2-5; tentatively, D is TRBD2 (6 bases). Germline assignment: CDR1 MDHEN and CDR2 SYDVKM. This CDR3 is built from 14 residues. V was cut by 5 bases and J by 7 bases, with 17 bases left in between. The CDR3 DNA reads as TGTGCCAGCAGTCACCATCCCGGGAGCGGGACCCAGTACTTC. Protein product: CASSHHPGSGTQYF.

The V gene is TRBV29-1, the J gene TRBJ2-3; D ambiguous. The V and J ends lost 3 bases and 5 bases respectively, with 3 bases between them. Germline-derived CDR1 and CDR2 are SQVTM and ANQGSEA. CDR3 length equals 10 residues. The CDR3 spells CSVDRDTQYF. As DNA, the CDR3 is TGCAGCGTTGACAGAGATACGCAGTATTTT.

The chain carries TRBV27 and TRBJ1-2; D unresolved. The V end was cut by 0 bases, the J end by 7 bases, with 9 bases between. CDR1 and CDR2 from the germline V gene are MNHEY and SMNVEV (reference sequence). The CDR3 loop spans 13 amino acids. CDR3 nucleotide sequence: TGTGCCAGCAGTTTATCTAGGTCGGGTGGCTACACCTTC. It specifies CASSLSRSGGYTF.